The rows below give T cell receptor beta chains drawn from one sample of a study of control samples from healthy donors and cancer patients. Measured with immunoSEQ multiplex PCR; TCRdb has only the in-frame clones, and not every one. The repertoire holds around 89,000 clones, with approximately 82% as singletons. Sequences were obtained from blood. The origin of the receptors is a woman aged 60-75 years in good health. CDR3s include the opening cysteine and the closing phenylalanine or tryptophan. Fields, in order: CDR3 protein, CDR3 DNA, J gene, clone size, D gene, V gene. A D gene is named only where the DNA matches it firmly. Clone size appears in some rows only: once, few, many, or a class for an expanded clone.

CASSQRKRQGFNEKLFF TGTGCCAGCAGCCAACGAAAGAGACAGGGGTTTAATGAAAAACTGTTTTTT TRBJ1-4 NA TRBD1 TRBV4-2
CASSRGAFPGSISTDTQYF TGCGCCAGCAGCCGGGGGGCCTTCCCGGGATCTATAAGCACAGATACGCAGTATTTT TRBJ2-3 NA NA TRBV5-1
CASSVPGLAGARNEQFF TGCGCCAGCAGCGTGCCGGGACTAGCGGGAGCCAGGAATGAGCAGTTCTTC TRBJ2-1 NA TRBD2 TRBV5-1
CASSPRLAEETQYF TGTGCCAGCAGCCCAAGACTAGCGGAAGAGACCCAGTACTTC TRBJ2-5 NA TRBD2 TRBV5-8
CASSEEVGLGYTF TGTGCCAGCAGTGAAGAGGTGGGGCTTGGCTACACCTTC TRBJ1-2 once NA TRBV2
CASSSGQPSNQPQHF TGTGCCAGCTCGTCGGGACAGCCAAGCAATCAGCCCCAGCATTTT TRBJ1-5 NA TRBD1 TRBV18
CASRGTDNSNQPQHF TGTGCCAGCAGGGGGACAGATAATAGCAATCAGCCCCAGCATTTT TRBJ1-5 NA TRBD1 TRBV2
CASSRTAVHPNTEAFF TGTGCCAGCAGCCGCACCGCAGTTCACCCGAACACTGAAGCTTTCTTT TRBJ1-1 NA NA TRBV11-2
CASSRDRGRTGELFF TGTGCCAGCAGCCGGGACAGGGGGCGCACCGGGGAGCTGTTTTTT TRBJ2-2 NA TRBD1 TRBV27
CASSPQGPNDGYTF TGTGCCAGCTCACCACAGGGGCCCAACGATGGCTACACCTTC TRBJ1-2 NA NA TRBV18
CSVRTSGYNEQFF TGCAGCGTGCGGACTAGCGGGTACAATGAGCAGTTCTTC TRBJ2-1 NA TRBD2 TRBV29-1
CASSPTGTGNTEAFF TGTGCCAGCAGTCCAACCGGGACAGGGAACACTGAAGCTTTCTTT TRBJ1-1 NA TRBD1 TRBV28
CASSWVGFNEQYF TGTGCCAGCAGCTGGGTGGGATTTAACGAGCAGTACTTC TRBJ2-7 NA NA TRBV11-2
CASSQTVVRGDEQYF TGTGCCAGCTCACAAACGGTCGTCCGTGGTGACGAGCAGTACTTC TRBJ2-7 NA NA TRBV18
CAISESTDYGYTF TGTGCCATCAGTGAGTCAACGGACTATGGCTACACCTTC TRBJ1-2 once NA TRBV10-3
CASSFTGGTEAFF TGTGCCAGCAGCTTCACAGGGGGGACTGAAGCTTTCTTT TRBJ1-1 NA TRBD1 TRBV5-6
CASSLAGRGEAFF TGCGCCAGCAGCTTGGCCGGCAGGGGTGAAGCTTTCTTT TRBJ1-1 NA NA TRBV5-1
CAAGTSGSHEQYF TGTGCCGCAGGGACTAGCGGGAGCCACGAGCAGTACTTC TRBJ2-7 NA TRBD2 TRBV28
CASSLDRGWNTGELFF TGTGCCAGCAGCCTAGACAGGGGTTGGAACACCGGGGAGCTGTTTTTT TRBJ2-2 NA TRBD1 TRBV5-6
CASSLDAGMAYEQYF TGTGCCAGCAGCTTAGATGCGGGGATGGCCTACGAGCAGTACTTC TRBJ2-7 NA NA TRBV7-8
CASRLGTGGEKLFF TGTGCCAGCAGGCTCGGGACAGGGGGCGAAAAACTGTTTTTT TRBJ1-4 NA TRBD1 TRBV2
CASSLETRAPEQFF TGCGCCAGCAGCCTTGAGACCAGAGCACCTGAGCAGTTCTTC TRBJ2-1 NA NA TRBV5-1
CASRGQGNTGELFF TGTGCCAGCAGGGGTCAGGGGAACACCGGGGAGCTGTTTTTT TRBJ2-2 NA NA TRBV14
CASSPTLRASSGANVLTF TGTGCCAGCAGCCCCACTCTGCGGGCCAGCTCTGGGGCCAACGTCCTGACTTTC TRBJ2-6 NA NA TRBV9
CASSDSGDTQYF TGTGCCAGCAGCGATAGCGGAGATACGCAGTATTTT TRBJ2-3 NA NA TRBV9
CASSYRGDGANVLTF TGTGCCAGCAGCTACAGGGGGGACGGGGCCAACGTCCTGACTTTC TRBJ2-6 NA TRBD1 TRBV11-1
CSVGAGGDYTF TGCAGCGTTGGAGCAGGGGGCGACTACACCTTC TRBJ1-2 NA TRBD1 TRBV29-1
CASSEGAGQPQHF TGTGCCAGCAGCGAGGGTGCCGGTCAGCCCCAGCATTTT TRBJ1-5 NA NA TRBV9
CACRGLGETQYF TGTGCCTGCAGGGGGCTTGGGGAGACCCAGTACTTC TRBJ2-5 NA TRBD1 TRBV2
CASSQVRSPLHF TGTGCCAGCAGCCAAGTACGATCACCCCTCCACTTT TRBJ1-6 NA NA TRBV14
CASSVDLGISGYTF TGTGCCAGCAGCGTGGATTTGGGGATAAGTGGCTACACCTTC TRBJ1-2 once NA TRBV9
CASSPMGDYGYTF TGTGCCAGCAGCCCTATGGGGGACTATGGCTACACCTTC TRBJ1-2 once NA TRBV3-1/TRBV3-2
CASSQGGGARGQPQHF TGTGCCAGCAGCCAAGGAGGGGGGGCTAGGGGCCAGCCCCAGCATTTT TRBJ1-5 few NA TRBV4-2
CASSSGTRDEQYF TGTGCCAGCAGTTCCGGGACTAGAGACGAGCAGTACTTC TRBJ2-7 NA TRBD2 TRBV27
CASRSTRDSEAFF TGTGCCAGCAGATCGACCCGGGACAGTGAAGCTTTCTTT TRBJ1-1 NA TRBD1 TRBV27
CSASLFSRQSYGYTF TGCAGTGCTAGTCTTTTTTCGAGGCAGTCGTATGGCTACACCTTC TRBJ1-2 NA NA TRBV20-1
CASSSRDSPVSYEQYF TGCGCCAGCAGCTCCAGGGACAGCCCCGTCTCCTACGAGCAGTACTTC TRBJ2-7 few TRBD1 TRBV5-1
CASSFLGTGKETQYF TGTGCCAGCAGTTTCCTCGGGACAGGGAAAGAGACCCAGTACTTC TRBJ2-5 NA TRBD1 TRBV2